These 5 T cell receptor beta chains share one sample of origin, sequenced in a study of metastatic and nonmetastatic thyroid tumors. All patients were treatment-naive before thyroid surgery. TCRdb recomputed clones from the PCR reads via MiXCR. The table lists roughly 14,000 clones, around 29% of them singletons. Input material: tumor tissue. The receptor set was obtained from a female donor with papillary thyroid cancer or a benign thyroid nodule (not recorded which). Some clones in this sample may be carry-over from other donors' samples.

The DNA for the CDR3 is TGTGCCAGCAGTCCGGACGGGGGATGTGAGACCCAGTACTTC. It yields the protein CASSPDGGCETQYF. V usage is TRBV27 and J usage is TRBJ2-5; tentative D call: TRBD2 (6 bases). This CDR3 spans 14 amino acids. Trimming shortened V by 5 bases and J by 5 bases, and 15 bases separated the two germline ends. Germline V CDR1 and CDR2: MNHEY, SMNVEV (reference sequence).

This clone occurred a few times. The chain couples TRBV19 to TRBJ1-1; no reliable D call. The CDR3 is made up of 13 amino acids. Per the germline V gene, CDR1 is LNHDA and CDR2 is SQIVND (reference sequence). Trimming cost V 3 bases and J 1 base, with 6 bases left between them. CDR3 sequence (DNA): TGTGCCAGTAGTATTTGGGGGAACACTGAAGCTTTCTTT. Residues: CASSIWGNTEAFF.

This clone came up a few times. The chain carries TRBV6-1 and TRBJ2-7; D unresolved. This CDR3 region has 10 residues. The germline CDR1 and CDR2 sequences are MNHNS and SASEGT. V lost 1 base, J lost 9 bases, and 4 bases lay in between. For the CDR3, the DNA is TGTGCCAGCAGTGAAGTGAGGCAGTACTTC. Its translation is CASSEVRQYF.

This clone is judged large. The J gene is TRBJ1-1, the V gene TRBV2, with a possible D match to TRBD1 (6 bases). CDR1 is SNHLY, CDR2 FYNNEI, per germline. V gave up 6 bases and J gave up 5 bases, with 16 bases separating them. The CDR3 contains 14 residues. In DNA, the CDR3 is TGTGCCAGCAGAGTTCAGGGGTTTTTTACTGAAGCTTTCTTT. Translated: CASRVQGFFTEAFF.

The chain uses TRBV30 and TRBJ1-1; D remains unclear. CDR3 length: 11 amino acids. Germline CDR1 GTSNPN, CDR2 SVGIG (reference sequence). Trimming shortened V by 4 bases and J by 3 bases, and 6 bases separated the two germline ends. Here the CDR3 reads CAWNRDTEAFF. The CDR3 DNA reads TGTGCCTGGAATAGGGACACTGAAGCTTTCTTT.